This T cell receptor (beta chain) was sequenced for a study of T cell responses to AZD1222 COVID-19 vaccine. Study-level background: Second-dose intervals near 4 or 12 weeks were combined.

Findings of the study overall: Most donors were white British and more were female, and clonal diversity was possibly underestimated. Baseline testing showed seropositivity in only a handful of AZD1222 recipients.

The protocol was immunoSEQ multiplex PCR, while the TCRdb copy is restricted to in-frame clones and leaves out a portion. Found here are more than 95,000 clones, about 91% of them singletons; the top ten hold over 8.5%. Notes on this clone: As yet, its antigen is unknown.

This CDR3 has 15 amino acids. CDR1 is GTSNPN and CDR2 is SVGIG in the germline V gene (reference sequence). J lost 2 bases, V lost 4 bases, and 7 bases had no gene match. The source material was peripheral blood, sampled on day 0 of AZD1222 vaccination. This clonotype was sampled from an adult in good health. The chain joins TRBV30 to TRBJ2-2; 7 positions match TRBD2. The DNA of the CDR3 is TGTGCCTGGAATAGGGAGGGACTAAACACCGGGGAGCTGTTTTTT. The encoded protein is CAWNREGLNTGELFF.